These 23 T cell receptor beta chains came from one sample sequenced in a study of T cells after yellow fever vaccination. TCRdb called the 5' RACE reads again in MiXCR, with one record for every CDR3 protein. Of under 400,000 distinct CDR3 sequences in the sample, 9.5% to 15% were seen once. The starting material was CD4+ T cells sorted from PBMCs, obtained 15 days after the yellow fever booster vaccination. These receptors were obtained from a man younger than 30 who received the YFV17D yellow fever vaccine.

The chain joins TRBV29-1 to TRBJ1-1, with TRBD1 identical over 11 bases. CDR1 and CDR2 (germline): SQVTM, ANQGSEA. The CDR3 is 13 residues long. With V trimmed by 6 bases and J by 4 bases, 4 bases remained unmatched. The CDR3 sequence: CSVRGQGGTEAFF. CDR3 DNA sequence: TGCAGCGTCAGGGGACAGGGGGGCACTGAAGCTTTCTTT. The full variable domain, its missing parts supplied by reference TRBV29-1 and TRBJ1-1, is SAVISQKPSRDICQRGTSLTIQCQVDSQVTMMFWYRQQPGQSLTLIATANQGSEATYESGFVIDKFPISRPNLTFSTLTVSNMSPEDSSIYLCSVRGQGGTEAFFGQGTRLTVV.

This clonotype was counted between two and nine times. The chain recombines TRBV18 with TRBJ1-1, with D tentatively TRBD1 (6 bases). V lost 6 bases to trimming and J lost 1 base, with 9 bases between them. The length of the CDR3 is 13 residues. Germline-derived CDR1 and CDR2 are KGHSH and LQKENI. Here the CDR3 DNA reads TGTGCCAGCTCGACAGGTACGAACACTGAAGCTTTCTTT. It specifies CASSTGTNTEAFF.

A single count supports this clonotype. The chain combines TRBV11-2 with TRBJ1-2, with 9 bases that match TRBD1. J gave up 8 bases and V 6 bases, and 7 bases lay outside the gene matches. Per germline, CDR1 SGHAT and CDR2 FQNNGV. This CDR3 has 13 residues. CDR3 in amino acids: CASRYRGHGGYTF. The CDR3 nucleotides read TGTGCCAGCAGATACAGGGGGCACGGAGGCTACACCTTC.

This clonotype turned up a few times. J is TRBJ2-2 and V is TRBV12-3 or TRBV12-4; a possible D gene is TRBD2 (6 bases). Trimming removed 6 bases at V and 8 bases at J, with 13 bases between. The CDR3 has 13 amino acids. CDR3 amino acids: CASRSTRGGELFF. The CDR3 DNA reads TGTGCCAGCAGGTCGACTCGGGGGGGGGAGCTGTTTTTT.

This clonotype has only a few counts. The rearrangement links TRBV18 to TRBJ2-6; D is undetermined. Germline loops: CDR1 KGHSH, CDR2 LQKENI. The CDR3 contains 18 residues. Trimming removed 2 bases at V and 4 bases at J, with 18 bases between. The CDR3 is CASSPLAYSPSGANVLTF. CDR3 in DNA: TGTGCCAGCTCACCATTGGCGTACAGCCCCTCCGGGGCCAACGTCCTGACTTTC.

This clonotype has more than one count but fewer than ten. The V gene is TRBV28, the J gene TRBJ2-7; D may be TRBD2 (6 bases). Germline V gene sequence: CDR1 MDHEN, CDR2 SYDVKM. The CDR3 has 13 residues. Trimming removed 4 bases at V and 3 bases at J, with 10 bases between. The CDR3 region has the DNA TGTGCCAGCAGTTCGCCCGGGGGCTACGAGCAGTACTTC. Its translation is CASSSPGGYEQYF.

The DNA for the CDR3 is TGTGCCAGCAGGGCGCGGCGGGCTGTTGGAGATACGCAGTATTTT. As protein: CASRARRAVGDTQYF. This chain connects TRBV6-2 or TRBV6-3 to TRBJ2-3; possibly TRBD2 for D (5 bases). The germline V gene encodes CDR1 MNHEY and CDR2 SVGEGT. CDR3 length: 15 amino acids. V was pared by 6 bases and J by 5 bases, with 18 bases between.

The rearrangement joins TRBV7-2 to TRBJ2-2, with D perhaps matching TRBD2 (6 bases). The CDR3 extends over 15 amino acids. The germline CDR1 and CDR2 sequences are SGHTA and FQGNSA. V lost 1 base and J 4 bases, leaving 10 bases between the germline ends. The CDR3 DNA reads TGTGCCAGCAGCTTAGGCGGGGCGGGCACCGGGGAGCTGTTTTTT. Translated, it gives CASSLGGAGTGELFF.

V is TRBV20-1 and J is TRBJ2-2; perhaps TRBD2 as D (5 bases). The germline V gene has CDR1 DFQATT and CDR2 SNEGSKA (reference sequence). The V and J ends lost 4 bases and 3 bases respectively, with 12 bases between them. There are 14 residues in the CDR3. The CDR3 sequence: CSATPGGYTGELFF. The CDR3 nucleotides are TGCAGTGCTACCCCAGGCGGGTACACCGGGGAGCTGTTTTTT.

This clonotype was detected a few times. J is TRBJ2-3 and V is TRBV20-1; no definite D call. The length of the CDR3 is 15 residues. Trimming removed 0 bases at V and 1 base at J, with 11 bases between. Germline-derived CDR1 and CDR2 are DFQATT and SNEGSKA (reference sequence). The CDR3 loop is CSAREMGFGTDTQYF. The CDR3 DNA reads TGCAGTGCTAGAGAGATGGGCTTCGGCACAGATACGCAGTATTTT.

This clonotype has only a few counts. J is TRBJ1-6 and V is TRBV12-3 or TRBV12-4, with D unresolved. The CDR3 is 15 residues long. V was shortened by 6 bases and J by 0 bases, with 9 bases between the two germline ends. CDR3 sequence reads: CASRYSSSYNSPLHF. The DNA of the CDR3 is TGTGCCAGCAGATACTCGAGCTCCTATAATTCACCCCTCCACTTT.

V and J are TRBV4-3 and TRBJ2-7, with D perhaps matching TRBD2 (6 bases). There are 15 residues in the CDR3. V was shortened by 1 base and J by 3 bases, with 13 bases between the two germline ends. CDR1 and CDR2 (germline): LGHNA, YSLEER. This chain's CDR3 is CASSQVVAACYEQYF. The CDR3 DNA follows: TGCGCCAGCAGCCAAGTAGTAGCGGCCTGCTACGAGCAGTACTTC.

There are a few counts of this clonotype. The chain carries TRBV3-1 and TRBJ1-1; D is ambiguous. Trimming took 6 bases from V and 6 from J, leaving 8 bases between them. CDR1 and CDR2 (germline): LGHDT, YNNKEL (reference sequence). The CDR3 is made up of 11 amino acids. CDR3 amino acids: CASRGGPEAFF. The DNA of the CDR3 is TGTGCCAGCAGGGGTGGGCCTGAAGCTTTCTTT.

The chain employs TRBV6-1 and TRBJ2-1; D is undetermined. Germline V gene lookup returns CDR1 MNHNS and CDR2 SASEGT. With 6 bases removed from V and 7 bases from J, the gap between germline ends came to 7 bases. CDR3 size: 11 residues. The CDR3 loop is CASRAWNEQFF. In nucleotides, the CDR3 is TGTGCCAGCAGGGCGTGGAATGAGCAGTTCTTC.

This clonotype has only a few counts. This chain connects TRBV6-5 to TRBJ2-5; no clear D gene. The length of the CDR3 is 16 residues. CDR1 MNHEY and CDR2 SVGAGI come from the germline V gene. The V end was cut by 3 bases, the J end by 2 bases, with 16 bases between. CDR3 protein: CASSYFARRAQETQYF. CDR3 nucleotides: TGTGCCAGCAGTTATTTCGCCCGTCGGGCTCAAGAGACCCAGTACTTC.

This chain joins TRBV7-9 and TRBJ2-5, with D uncertain. Trimming removed 0 bases at V and 4 bases at J, with 9 bases between. This CDR3 spans 14 amino acids. Germline V lookup: CDR1 SEHNR, CDR2 FQNEAQ (reference sequence). CDR3 protein: CASSLARIPETQYF. CDR3 nucleotides: TGTGCCAGCAGCTTAGCCAGGATCCCAGAGACCCAGTACTTC.

This clonotype was observed at least ten times. The rearrangement links TRBV5-1 to TRBJ2-5; weak D call: TRBD1 (6 bases). Germline values: CDR1 SGHRS, CDR2 YFSETQ. This CDR3 contains 14 residues. Trimming left V 6 bases short and J 5 bases short, with 17 bases between. CDR3 sequence reads: CASNQQTGGETQYF. The CDR3 bases are TGCGCCAGCAACCAACAGACAGGAGGCGAGACCCAGTACTTC.

This clonotype has a handful of counts. This chain connects TRBV20-1 to TRBJ1-2, with a weak D call TRBD1 (6 bases). V lost 5 bases and J lost 4, with 8 bases in between. The germline V gene has CDR1 DFQATT and CDR2 SNEGSKA (reference sequence). CDR3 size: 11 residues. The CDR3 loop reads CSARDTYGYTF. The CDR3, as DNA: TGCAGTGCTCGGGACACCTATGGCTACACCTTC.

This clonotype has a handful of counts. The chain recombines TRBV5-6 with TRBJ1-4, with D uncertain. Trimming pared 3 bases from V and 3 bases from J, leaving 9 bases between. The length of the CDR3 is 14 residues. Looked up from germline, CDR1 is SGHDT and CDR2 is YYEEEE. The CDR3 nucleotides are TGTGCCAGCAGCTACCGGGGTTCTAATGAAAAACTGTTTTTT. This gives the protein CASSYRGSNEKLFF.

The table lists this clonotype with a few counts. CDR3 nucleotide sequence: TGCAGCGTTGGTAGAGGTGGCTACACCTTC. Translated, it gives CSVGRGGYTF. The chain uses TRBV29-1 and TRBJ1-2; D is unclear. In germline, CDR1 is SQVTM, CDR2 ANQGSEA. This CDR3 has 10 amino acids. V dropped 4 bases and J dropped 7 bases, with 7 bases sitting between them.

CDR3 nucleotide sequence: TGTGCCAGCAGCCAGCCGGGACTAGCGGGGGGAGTAAACGAGCAGTACTTC. Translated, it gives CASSQPGLAGGVNEQYF. The chain recombines TRBV3-1 with TRBJ2-7; 15 nucleotides line up with TRBD2. CDR1 and CDR2 from the germline V gene are LGHDT and YNNKEL (reference sequence). This CDR3 has 17 residues. With V trimmed by 3 bases and J by 5 bases, 8 bases remained unmatched.

The gene calls are TRBV27 and TRBJ1-2, with TRBD1 identical over 8 bases. V lost 5 bases, J lost 4 bases, and 9 bases stayed unmatched. The CDR3 is 15 residues long. Germline V gene data show CDR1 as MNHEY and CDR2 as SMNVEV (reference sequence). CDR3 protein: CASSPRQGRLYGYTF. The CDR3, as DNA: TGTGCCAGCAGTCCGCGACAGGGGCGCCTCTATGGCTACACCTTC.

This clonotype was recorded at least ten times. V usage is TRBV4-1 and J usage is TRBJ1-6; perhaps TRBD1 as D (5 bases). Trimming took 1 base from V and 5 from J, leaving 15 bases between them. The CDR3 has 17 residues. Germline V gene lookup returns CDR1 MGHRA and CDR2 YSYEKL. The CDR3, as DNA: TGCGCCAGCAGCCAAGCTGGATCGGGGACCAATAATTCACCCCTCCACTTT. Translating gives CASSQAGSGTNNSPLHF.